This is a list of T cell receptor beta chains from one sample in a study of shared clonotypes between healthy human individuals. The assay was immunoSEQ multiplex PCR, and TCRdb's table has in-frame clones only and misses some. The table includes around 650,000 clones, roughly 96% detected once. Input material: naive CD8+ T cells sorted from blood. All receptors derive from a woman between 25 and 40 years old in good health. CDR3s leave out the opening cysteine and the closing phenylalanine or tryptophan. The order of the fields is CDR3 protein, V gene, J gene.

cdr3_aa: ASSADGEGTWANVLT; v_call: TRBV19; j_call: TRBJ2-6
cdr3_aa: ASSKAGAGLQETQY; v_call: TRBV21-1; j_call: TRBJ2-5
cdr3_aa: AGSDRGVWETQY; v_call: TRBV28; j_call: TRBJ2-5
cdr3_aa: ATLEPPDTEAF; v_call: TRBV19; j_call: TRBJ1-1
cdr3_aa: ASNRPGSNQPQH; v_call: TRBV28; j_call: TRBJ1-5
cdr3_aa: ASSPRLGETQY; v_call: TRBV4-1; j_call: TRBJ2-5
cdr3_aa: ASSQDLGGAKEQY; v_call: TRBV4-1; j_call: TRBJ2-5
cdr3_aa: ATSRDLVVGADTQY; v_call: TRBV15; j_call: TRBJ2-3
cdr3_aa: ASSLWAGGDTEAF; v_call: TRBV28; j_call: TRBJ1-1
cdr3_aa: ASSSTLPADEAF; v_call: TRBV6-6; j_call: TRBJ1-1
cdr3_aa: ASSPTLGPDTQY; v_call: TRBV4-1; j_call: TRBJ2-3
cdr3_aa: ASSQDKTGAYEQY; v_call: TRBV4-1; j_call: TRBJ2-7
cdr3_aa: ASSWGLNEKLF; v_call: TRBV5-6; j_call: TRBJ1-4
cdr3_aa: ASSSLDGAEAF; v_call: TRBV27; j_call: TRBJ1-1
cdr3_aa: ASSLDLAGPPQGEQY; v_call: TRBV5-4; j_call: TRBJ2-7
cdr3_aa: ASSLSTGYSEQY; v_call: TRBV7-9; j_call: TRBJ2-7
cdr3_aa: ASSSPTDGDGGNTIY; v_call: TRBV5-1; j_call: TRBJ1-3
cdr3_aa: ASSLFPEVAGPYEQY; v_call: TRBV11-2; j_call: TRBJ2-7
cdr3_aa: ASSPGLAGGYNEQF; v_call: TRBV4-2; j_call: TRBJ2-1
cdr3_aa: ASSMTVSSSYEQY; v_call: TRBV7-8; j_call: TRBJ2-7
cdr3_aa: ASSVGVGYNEQF; v_call: TRBV9; j_call: TRBJ2-1
cdr3_aa: ASSLSTGYEQY; v_call: TRBV27; j_call: TRBJ2-7
cdr3_aa: ASSLTPRFRYEQY; v_call: TRBV27; j_call: TRBJ2-7
cdr3_aa: ASKGLGDNEQF; v_call: TRBV6-6; j_call: TRBJ2-1
cdr3_aa: ASSMGVPSNQPQH; v_call: TRBV19; j_call: TRBJ1-5
cdr3_aa: ASSGTAINTGELF; v_call: TRBV9; j_call: TRBJ2-2
cdr3_aa: ASSYQLAGAYNEQF; v_call: TRBV27; j_call: TRBJ2-1
cdr3_aa: ASSFRLTTYEQY; v_call: TRBV27; j_call: TRBJ2-7
cdr3_aa: ASRDSGFYEQY; v_call: TRBV18; j_call: TRBJ2-7
cdr3_aa: ATGDGSRVYGYT; v_call: TRBV27; j_call: TRBJ1-2
cdr3_aa: ASTQGEVYGYT; v_call: TRBV28; j_call: TRBJ1-2